These 7 T cell receptor beta chains were sequenced from one sample in a study of CD8 T cells in ankylosing spondylitis. Whole-study results and caveats: What appeared characteristic of ankylosing spondylitis blood was a TCR beta motif of under 10 highly homologous variants.

In TCRdb, the 5' RACE reads were re-called with MiXCR into one record per CDR3 protein. The sample records 100,000 to 150,000 distinct CDR3 sequences, roughly 17% being singletons. Antigens of these TCRs are unknown. The material sequenced was blood, either unsorted or a sorted T cell fraction (not recorded which). Receptors originate from a male donor with ankylosing spondylitis.

This chain joins TRBV4-1 and TRBJ1-4, with D perhaps TRBD1 (5 bases). The CDR3 contains 14 residues. The germline V and J ends were trimmed by 0 bases and 5 bases, with 7 bases remaining between them. CDR1 MGHRA and CDR2 YSYEKL come from the germline V gene. The CDR3 bases are TGCGCCAGCAGCCAAGATTGGGGGAATGAAAAACTGTTTTTT. Translating gives CASSQDWGNEKLFF.

The rearrangement links TRBV20-1 to TRBJ2-7; D perhaps matches TRBD2 (6 bases). Germline loops: CDR1 DFQATT, CDR2 SNEGSKA (reference sequence). This CDR3 comprises 14 residues. The ends were cut back, 3 bases at V and 4 bases at J, with 16 bases in the middle. The CDR3 DNA is TGCAGTGCTAGGGCGGCGGGACTGAGGTACGAGCAGTACTTC. Its translation is CSARAAGLRYEQYF.

There are a few counts of this clonotype. The chain has TRBV9 and TRBJ2-3, with TRBD2 identical over 10 bases. The trim removed 5 bases at V and 4 bases at J, leaving 4 bases unmatched. Germline V gives CDR1 SGDLS, CDR2 YYNGEE. The CDR3 contains 14 residues. CDR3 residues: CASSKREGPDTQYF. CDR3 nucleotide sequence: TGTGCCAGCAGTAAGCGGGAGGGCCCAGATACGCAGTATTTT.

This clonotype is judged medium-sized. This chain connects TRBV5-1 to TRBJ2-3; 8 nucleotides match TRBD2. The germline V gene encodes CDR1 SGHRS and CDR2 YFSETQ. The CDR3 runs 18 residues. The V segment lost 1 base and the J segment 0 bases; nucleotides outside the gene matches: 10. The DNA of the CDR3 is TGCGCCAGCAGCTTGTTGACGGGAGGGACGTCTAGCACAGATACGCAGTATTTT. Its protein is CASSLLTGGTSSTDTQYF.

The chain is built from TRBV10-3 and TRBJ2-6; no firm D call. Germline V gene data show CDR1 as ENHRY and CDR2 as SYGVKD. Trimming removed 4 bases from V and 1 base from J, with 11 bases in between. The CDR3 has 16 amino acids. CDR3 DNA sequence: TGTGCCATCAGTGCGACAAAAACTTCTGGGGCCAACGTCCTGACTTTC. It translates to CAISATKTSGANVLTF.

This clonotype was detected a few times. The rearrangement uses TRBV30 and TRBJ2-7; D may correspond to TRBD1 or TRBD2 (5 bases each). Trimming shortened V by 3 bases and J by 1 base, and 28 bases separated the two germline ends. The V gene's germline CDR1 is GTSNPN and CDR2 SVGIG (reference sequence). CDR3 length: 19 amino acids. As DNA, the CDR3 is TGTGCCTGGAGCCCAGCCCCCCCAGTGAGGGACCAATTATCCTACGAGCAGTACTTC. Protein: CAWSPAPPVRDQLSYEQYF.

This clonotype was observed at least ten times. The rearrangement links TRBV24-1 to TRBJ2-1; D is possibly TRBD2 (6 bases). The CDR3 consists of 13 residues. The germline V gene has CDR1 KGHDR and CDR2 SFDVKD. V was shortened by 1 base and J by 7 bases, with 7 bases between the two germline ends. CDR3: CATSDFGGNEQFF. The CDR3 nucleotides are TGTGCCACCAGTGATTTTGGAGGGAATGAGCAGTTCTTC.